These 9 T cell receptor beta chains were all obtained from the same sample, sequenced in a study of T cell responses to AZD1222 COVID-19 vaccine. Data came from immunoSEQ multiplex PCR; TCRdb stores just in-frame clones and leaves some out. This table has just over 150,000 clones, 88% appearing once. Here the sequenced sample was peripheral blood, taken after recovery from COVID-19. These receptors were taken from an adult who had recovered from COVID-19.

The CDR3 reads CASSYGQGGEKLFF. Written as DNA, the CDR3 is TGTGCCAGCAGCTACGGACAGGGAGGTGAAAAACTGTTTTTT. The genes are TRBV11-2 and TRBJ1-4, with 8 positions matching TRBD1. The germline V gene has CDR1 SGHAT and CDR2 FQNNGV. V gave up 4 bases and J gave up 7 bases; unmatched junction bases: 5. The CDR3 totals 14 residues.

The chain joins TRBV5-4 to TRBJ1-1; D not resolved. The germline V and J ends were trimmed by 3 bases and 0 bases, with 3 bases remaining between them. CDR3 length equals 12 residues. The V gene's germline CDR1 is SGHNT and CDR2 YYREEE (reference sequence). The CDR3: CASSSVNTEAFF. In DNA, the CDR3 is TGTGCCAGCAGCTCTGTGAACACTGAAGCTTTCTTT.

This clone was observed a single time. The CDR3 here is CASSLSGSSVREQFF. The CDR3 nucleotides read TGTGCCAGCAGCCTCAGCGGGAGCTCCGTGCGGGAGCAGTTCTTC. The chain employs TRBV7-9 and TRBJ2-1; TRBD2 agrees at 8 bases. The trim removed 5 bases at V and 10 bases at J, leaving 13 bases unmatched. Germline CDR1 is SEHNR and CDR2 is FQNEAQ (reference sequence). This CDR3 contains 15 residues. The whole variable domain, remainder taken from reference TRBV7-9 and TRBJ2-1, is DTGVSQNPRHKITKRGQNVTFRCDPISEHNRLYWYRQTLGQGPEFLTYFQNEAQLEKSRLLSDRFSAERPKGSFSTLEIQRTEQGDSAMYLCASSLSGSSVREQFFGPGTRLTVL.

The chain links TRBV5-4 to TRBJ2-7, with 7 bases that match TRBD1. The CDR3 consists of 14 residues. In germline, CDR1 is SGHNT, CDR2 YYREEE (reference sequence). The V segment lost 4 bases and the J segment 0 bases; nucleotides outside the gene matches: 4. CDR3 protein: CASSTDRASYEQYF. In DNA form, the CDR3 reads TGTGCCAGCAGCACAGACAGGGCCTCCTACGAGCAGTACTTC.

V and J are TRBV9 and TRBJ2-7; the match to TRBD2 covers 7 bases. The CDR3 extends over 15 amino acids. V was clipped by 4 bases and J by 4 bases; unmatched bases: 11. From germline, CDR1 is SGDLS and CDR2 YYNGEE. CDR3 nucleotide sequence: TGTGCCAGCAGCCTTGGGACTAATGTAGGGTACGAGCAGTACTTC. The encoded protein is CASSLGTNVGYEQYF.

The genes are TRBV6-5 and TRBJ2-5; D is perhaps TRBD1 or TRBD2 (5 bases each). Per germline, CDR1 MNHEY and CDR2 SVGAGI. CDR3 length equals 15 residues. V lost 4 bases, J lost 1 base, and 13 bases lay in between. The CDR3 DNA reads as TGTGCCAGCAGTTCCTCCTCAGGGACCCAAGAGACCCAGTACTTC. Protein: CASSSSSGTQETQYF.

V gene TRBV5-4 combines with J gene TRBJ2-2, with TRBD1 identical over 8 bases. J gave up 6 bases and V 1 base, and 5 bases lay outside the gene matches. CDR1 and CDR2 (germline): SGHNT, YYREEE (reference sequence). The CDR3 is 15 amino acids. The CDR3 DNA sequence: TGTGCCAGCAGCTTGCCAGGGGGCGCCCCCGGGGAGCTGTTTTTT. Encoded protein: CASSLPGGAPGELFF.

The rearrangement uses TRBV7-2 and TRBJ2-5, with no clear D. Germline-derived CDR1 and CDR2 are SGHTA and FQGNSA. The CDR3 extends over 16 amino acids. V lost 5 bases, J lost 5 bases, and 21 bases lay in between. CDR3 coding DNA: TGTGCCAGCAGCCGCCCAAGTAATAGACTGGCGGAGACCCAGTACTTC. This sequence encodes CASSRPSNRLAETQYF.

V gene TRBV25-1 combines with J gene TRBJ1-3, with D perhaps matching TRBD1 (5 bases). Germline V gene data show CDR1 as MGHDK and CDR2 as SYGVNS. The V gene lost 0 bases and the J gene lost 4 bases, with 7 bases spanning the gap. This CDR3 comprises 14 residues. The CDR3 nucleotides read TGTGCCAGCAGTGAATACAGGGAAGGAAACACCATATATTTT. Translated: CASSEYREGNTIYF.